These 31 T cell receptor beta chains share one sample of origin, sequenced in a study of blood T cell repertoires in COVID-19. The table came from immunoSEQ multiplex PCR; TCRdb's copy has only in-frame clones and leaves some out. The sample yields fewer than 300,000 clones, roughly 85% seen once. Sequencing used PBMCs or T cells enriched from blood (not recorded which). The receptors shown here come from a woman in her 30s who had recovered from COVID-19.

This clone was picked up a small number of times. The J gene is TRBJ2-5, the V gene TRBV25-1; the D gene is possibly TRBD2 (5 bases). This CDR3 region has 12 residues. Germline CDR1 MGHDK, CDR2 SYGVNS. Trimming took 7 bases from V and 7 from J, leaving 13 bases between them. In nucleotides, the CDR3 is TGTGCCAGCACTACGGGGTTGGGGACCCAGTACTTC. Translating it yields CASTTGLGTQYF. The whole variable domain, remainder taken from reference TRBV25-1 and TRBJ2-5, is EADIYQTPRYLVIGTGKKITLECSQTMGHDKMYWYQQDPGMELHLIHYSYGVNSTEKGDLSSESTVSRIRTEHFPLTLESARPSHTSQYLCASTTGLGTQYFGPGTRLLVL.

This chain uses TRBV7-2 with TRBJ1-4; D not certain. The V end lost 1 base, the J end lost 2 bases, and 11 bases lay between the germline ends. Germline CDR1 reads SGHTA; CDR2 reads FQGNSA. The CDR3 covers 16 residues. The CDR3 nucleotides read TGTGCCAGCAGCTTAGGGTGGGAGGATACTAATGAAAAACTGTTTTTT. This translates into CASSLGWEDTNEKLFF.

This sequence joins TRBV6-4 and TRBJ1-2, with TRBD1 identical over 7 bases. Germline V gene data show CDR1 as MRHNA and CDR2 as SNTAGT. The ends lost 0 bases at V and 8 bases at J; junction bases unmatched: 6. CDR3 size: 14 residues. CDR3 in DNA: TGTGCCAGCAGTGACTCGGAGACAGGGATCGGCTACACCTTC. Translation gives CASSDSETGIGYTF.

The rearrangement joins TRBV2 to TRBJ1-1; D is unclear. The germline CDR1 and CDR2 sequences are SNHLY and FYNNEI. Trimming shortened V by 4 bases and J by 6 bases, and 9 bases separated the two germline ends. The CDR3 covers 12 residues. This CDR3 is CASSGGSSEAFF. For the CDR3, the DNA is TGTGCCAGCAGTGGTGGGAGCTCTGAAGCTTTCTTT.

The V call is TRBV19, the J call TRBJ1-6; D is uncertain. CDR3 length: 19 residues. CDR1 and CDR2 from the germline V gene are LNHDA and SQIVND (reference sequence). V was cut by 1 base and J by 0 bases, with 16 bases left in between. This chain's CDR3 is CASSIVGARSSSYNSPLHF. For the CDR3, the DNA is TGTGCCAGTAGTATAGTGGGCGCCAGGTCAAGCTCCTATAATTCACCCCTCCACTTT.

The J gene is TRBJ2-7, the V gene TRBV6-5; D not certain. The germline gives CDR1 MNHEY, CDR2 SVGAGI. The CDR3 has 12 residues. V gave up 2 bases and J gave up 5 bases, with 7 bases separating them. The CDR3 nucleotides are TGTGCCAGCAGTTACGTCCAGGACGAGCAGTACTTC. This sequence encodes CASSYVQDEQYF.

This chain links TRBV19 with TRBJ1-4; TRBD1 might be the D (6 bases). The CDR3 covers 12 residues. Germline V gene sequence: CDR1 LNHDA, CDR2 SQIVND (reference sequence). V dropped 7 bases and J dropped 17 bases, with 20 bases sitting between them. Here the CDR3 reads CASTPPGGEVFF. The DNA of the CDR3 is TGTGCCAGTACCCCACCGGGGGGCGAGGTCTTTTTT.

The V and J genes are TRBV7-6 and TRBJ2-3; no clear D. This CDR3 region has 15 residues. Trimming removed 1 base at V and 1 base at J, with 9 bases between. Germline-derived CDR1 and CDR2 are SGHVS and FNYEAQ. CDR3 amino acids: CASSLDGGGTDTQYF. CDR3 in DNA: TGTGCCAGCAGCTTAGACGGCGGAGGCACAGATACGCAGTATTTT. Full variable domain (remainder filled in from reference TRBV7-6 and TRBJ2-3): GAGVSQSPRYKVTKRGQDVALRCDPISGHVSLYWYRQALGQGPEFLTYFNYEAQQDKSGLPNDRFSAERPEGSISTLTIQRTEQRDSAMYRCASSLDGGGTDTQYFGPGTRLTVL.

The chain is built from TRBV6-5 and TRBJ1-2; perhaps TRBD1 as D (5 bases). In germline, CDR1 is MNHEY, CDR2 SVGAGI. The CDR3 extends over 13 amino acids. With 7 bases removed from V and 3 bases from J, the gap between germline ends came to 12 bases. The CDR3 spells CASKTGLYYGYTF. In nucleotides, the CDR3 is TGTGCCAGCAAAACGGGACTTTACTATGGCTACACCTTC.

The chain joins TRBV5-4 to TRBJ1-1; the D gene is possibly TRBD1 (5 bases). In germline, CDR1 is SGHNT, CDR2 YYREEE (reference sequence). Trimming took off 3 bases at V and 2 bases at J, with 14 bases between the two ends. CDR3 length equals 15 residues. As DNA, the CDR3 is TGTGCCAGCAGCTGGTCACGGGGGGGAAACACTGAAGCTTTCTTT. Its translation is CASSWSRGGNTEAFF.

The J gene is TRBJ2-7, the V gene TRBV7-6, with 10 bases identical to TRBD1. V trimming: 4 bases; J trimming: 7 bases; junction bases outside the gene matches: 10. The CDR3 extends over 15 amino acids. In germline, CDR1 is SGHVS, CDR2 FNYEAQ. For the CDR3, the DNA is TGTGCCAGCAGCTCCCGACAGGGGGCTAAAGGAGAGCAGTACTTC. Protein: CASSSRQGAKGEQYF.

This sequence joins TRBV6-5 and TRBJ1-6; D is unresolved. CDR3 length equals 13 residues. CDR1 and CDR2 from the germline V gene are MNHEY and SVGAGI. The germline V and J ends were trimmed by 5 bases and 7 bases, with 9 bases remaining between them. This chain's CDR3 is CASSKESNSPLHF. The CDR3 coding sequence is TGTGCCAGCAGTAAGGAGTCCAATTCACCCCTCCACTTT.

The chain carries TRBV12-3 or TRBV12-4 and TRBJ1-2; D ambiguous. Trimming took 5 bases from V and 5 from J, leaving 12 bases between them. This CDR3 is built from 13 residues. The CDR3 region is CASSPGLSYGYTF. The DNA of the CDR3 is TGTGCCAGCAGTCCTGGACTGTCGTATGGCTACACCTTC.

The CDR3 spells CASSLEGTGISGYTF. The CDR3 DNA reads as TGCGCCAGCAGCTTGGAGGGGACAGGCATTTCGGGCTACACCTTC. V and J are TRBV5-1 and TRBJ1-2, with 8 nucleotides matching TRBD1. The germline V gene encodes CDR1 SGHRS and CDR2 YFSETQ. The CDR3 spans 15 residues. Germline trimming cut 0 bases from V and 8 bases from J; bases unmatched to any gene: 9.

The chain uses TRBV3-1 (or the pseudogene TRBV3-2) and TRBJ2-5, with D possibly TRBD2 on 6 matching bases. Germline CDR1 and CDR2: LGHDT and YNNKEL (reference sequence). The CDR3 sequence is 14 residues long. Deletions cut 4 bases from V and 1 base from J, with 10 bases between. CDR3 amino acids: CASSRRGTQETQYF. The DNA for the CDR3 is TGTGCCAGCAGCCGACGGGGGACCCAAGAGACCCAGTACTTC.

This chain uses TRBV6-5 with TRBJ1-1, with TRBD1 identical over 8 bases. Trimming took 6 bases from V and 2 from J; bases not matched to a gene: 5. Germline V gives CDR1 MNHEY, CDR2 SVGAGI. This CDR3 region has 14 residues. CDR3 in DNA: TGTGCCAGCAGCCGGACAGGGTACAACACTGAAGCTTTCTTT. The encoded protein is CASSRTGYNTEAFF.

This chain links TRBV3-1 (or the pseudogene TRBV3-2) with TRBJ2-1; D is unresolved. Per germline, CDR1 LGHDT and CDR2 YNNKEL (reference sequence). This CDR3 comprises 14 residues. The germline V and J ends were trimmed by 1 base and 4 bases, with 8 bases remaining between them. The DNA of the CDR3 is TGTGCCAGCAGCCAAGGGCCTCAGTACAATGAGCAGTTCTTC. This codes for CASSQGPQYNEQFF.

The CDR3 loop reads CASSLQRTGKNTEAFF. The CDR3 DNA sequence: TGTGCCAGCAGCTTACAGCGGACAGGGAAGAACACTGAAGCTTTCTTT. The V and J genes are TRBV7-2 and TRBJ1-1, with 8 bases that match TRBD1. Germline loops: CDR1 SGHTA, CDR2 FQGNSA. There are 16 residues in the CDR3. Trimming cost V 2 bases and J 1 base; bases outside gene matches: 6.

This chain uses TRBV2 with TRBJ1-3, with 8 positions matching TRBD1. The length of the CDR3 is 16 residues. The germline V gene has CDR1 SNHLY and CDR2 FYNNEI. V lost 1 base to trimming and J lost 4 bases; unmatched junction nucleotides: 6. Written as DNA, the CDR3 is TGTGCCAGCAGTGAAGGGGCGCAGGGGGCGGGAAACACCATATATTTT. This codes for CASSEGAQGAGNTIYF. Complete variable domain (other parts from reference TRBV2 and TRBJ1-3): EPEVTQTPSHQVTQMGQEVILRCVPISNHLYFYWYRQILGQKVEFLVSFYNNEISEKSEIFDDQFSVERPDGSNFTLKIRSTKLEDSAMYFCASSEGAQGAGNTIYFGEGSWLTVV.

V and J are TRBV24-1 and TRBJ2-1; D remains unclear. V shed 3 bases and J shed 5 bases, with 7 bases lying between them. The V gene's germline CDR1 is KGHDR and CDR2 SFDVKD. The CDR3 sequence is 13 residues long. The CDR3 coding sequence is TGTGCCACCAGTGATCAGGATAACAATGAGCAGTTCTTC. Its protein is CATSDQDNNEQFF.

The rearrangement uses TRBV29-1 and TRBJ2-1; 11 bases agree with TRBD2. The CDR3 is 15 amino acids. V lost 7 bases, J lost 1 base, and 6 bases stayed unmatched. Looked up from germline, CDR1 is SQVTM and CDR2 is ANQGSEA. The CDR3 region has the DNA TGCAGCGGGGTACTAGCGGGAGCATCCTACAATGAGCAGTTCTTC. Its protein is CSGVLAGASYNEQFF.

Here the CDR3 reads CASSRQVNTGELFF. CDR3 sequence (DNA): TGCGCCAGCAGCAGGCAGGTGAACACCGGGGAGCTGTTTTTT. This rearrangement joins TRBV10-1 to TRBJ2-2; D gene ambiguous. Between the trimmed V and J ends, which lost 6 bases and 1 base, there was a span of 9 bases. From germline, CDR1 is WNHNN and CDR2 SYGVQD (reference sequence). The CDR3 loop spans 14 amino acids.

This chain links TRBV7-8 with TRBJ2-1; D is ambiguous. CDR3 length: 16 residues. CDR1 is SGHVS, CDR2 FQNEAQ, per germline. With 1 base removed from V and 0 bases from J, the gap between germline ends came to 10 bases. For the CDR3, the DNA is TGTGCCAGCAGCTTAGGCGGTCCGAGCTCCTACAATGAGCAGTTCTTC. Protein sequence: CASSLGGPSSYNEQFF.

J is TRBJ2-3 and V is TRBV27; D might be TRBD2 (5 bases). V shed 5 bases and J shed 2 bases, with 11 bases lying between them. Germline CDR1 reads MNHEY; CDR2 reads SMNVEV (reference sequence). This CDR3 has 14 amino acids. CDR3 DNA: TGTGCCAGCAGTAGAGGGCCCGACACAGATACGCAGTATTTT. Translation gives CASSRGPDTDTQYF.

This chain uses TRBV7-2 with TRBJ2-1; D ambiguous. The ends were cut back, 1 base at V and 7 bases at J, with 8 bases in the middle. Germline V gene sequence: CDR1 SGHTA, CDR2 FQGNSA. The CDR3 sequence is 13 residues long. DNA for the CDR3: TGTGCCAGCAGCTTAGGATCCGGGAATGAGCAGTTCTTC. Protein: CASSLGSGNEQFF.

This clone occurred once. This chain joins TRBV9 and TRBJ1-2; D might be TRBD1 (6 bases). Germline loops: CDR1 SGDLS, CDR2 YYNGEE. This CDR3 is 14 amino acids long. V was clipped by 6 bases and J by 1 base, with 13 bases between them. CDR3 residues: CASTGTPINYGYTF. The CDR3 DNA reads TGTGCCAGCACCGGGACACCCATTAACTATGGCTACACCTTC.

The chain joins TRBV5-6 to TRBJ1-3, with no clear D. Germline V gene data show CDR1 as SGHDT and CDR2 as YYEEEE. With 6 bases removed from V and 8 bases from J, the gap between germline ends came to 15 bases. This CDR3 comprises 13 residues. DNA of the CDR3: TGTGCCAGCAATCCTCGCGTTTTGGACACCATATATTTT. Its protein product is CASNPRVLDTIYF. Complete variable domain (other parts from reference TRBV5-6 and TRBJ1-3): DAGVTQSPTHLIKTRGQQVTLRCSPKSGHDTVSWYQQALGQGPQFIFQYYEEEERQRGNFPDRFSGHQFPNYSSELNVNALLLGDSALYLCASNPRVLDTIYFGEGSWLTVV.

The rearrangement links TRBV9 to TRBJ2-3, with 11 bases lining up with TRBD2. The CDR3 runs to 15 residues. V lost 4 bases, J lost 3 bases, and 4 bases stayed unmatched. From germline, CDR1 is SGDLS and CDR2 YYNGEE. CDR3 sequence reads: CASSRTSGRTDTQYF. In DNA form, the CDR3 reads TGTGCCAGCAGCCGAACTAGCGGGAGAACAGATACGCAGTATTTT.

This clone was seen a single time. J is TRBJ2-3 and V is TRBV5-1; 7 bases fit TRBD2. This CDR3 is built from 16 residues. Germline V lookup: CDR1 SGHRS, CDR2 YFSETQ. J lost 3 bases, V lost 4 bases, and 11 bases had no gene match. The CDR3 reads CASSLRASGLTDTQYF. In nucleotides, the CDR3 is TGCGCCAGCAGCCTTCGGGCTAGCGGATTGACAGATACGCAGTATTTT.

This sequence joins TRBV2 and TRBJ2-7; D unresolved. CDR1 and CDR2 from the germline V gene are SNHLY and FYNNEI. Trimming cost V 7 bases and J 0 bases, with 10 bases left between them. The CDR3 length is 13 residues. The CDR3 sequence: CASTTTASYEQYF. In DNA form, the CDR3 reads TGTGCCAGCACGACGACTGCCTCCTACGAGCAGTACTTC.

For the CDR3, the DNA is TGTGCCAGCAGCTTCTCTGCCGACTCTTACACCGGGGAGCTGTTTTTT. This encodes CASSFSADSYTGELFF. The rearrangement joins TRBV5-5 to TRBJ2-2; D is ambiguous. Germline V CDR1 and CDR2: SGHKS, YYEKEE (reference sequence). The CDR3 consists of 16 residues. V lost 2 bases and J 3 bases, leaving 14 bases between the germline ends.